This TCR beta chain was documented in a study of cytomegalovirus exposure and HLA in healthy donors (dated by TCRdb to the late 2010s). Some background on the complete study: An earlier analysis of roughly 570 of the donors reported about 300 Gb of sequence data and approximately 120 million unique TCR beta sequences obtained from about 179 million T cells. The study aimed to test whether cataloging public T cell receptors could reveal signatures of past pathogen exposure. Because of strong linkage in the cohort, four to six DR-DQ haplotypes were treated as single units for association and clustering. Roughly 290 gigabases of sequencing data and 70 million to 100 million unique TCR sequences made up an early release that covered nearly 650 HLA-typed donors. Using immunosequencing, the study profiled T cell repertoires from approximately 700 subjects and related those repertoires to cytomegalovirus serostatus. A later genetic analysis used genome-wide SNP genotypes for about 60% of the roughly 700 donors, treating that subset as a discovery cohort. To predict cytomegalovirus infection status, the study brought together high-throughput TCR immunosequencing, statistical association of individual TCRs with disease status, and machine learning. A separate validation cohort of some 130 different subjects was used in addition to the approximately 610-subject first cohort. Donor age, sex, ethnicity and CMV serostatus were collected together with the repertoire data. Of the 350 to 450 genotyped donors, roughly 80% were placed in the genetic ancestry cluster associated with self-reported Caucasian donors. Every repertoire in the discovery cohort had been generated on one and the same sequencing platform. Both class I and class II loci were covered by HLA typing, at four-digit resolution. Typing coverage differed by locus: A, B, C, DRB1 and DQB1 were typed in roughly 620-630 donors, DQA1 in 522, DPA1 in approximately 610, and DPB1 in around 490. On average, around 200,000 unique TCR beta nucleotide sequences were sequenced per donor among a few hundred genotyped donors of the cohort, with around 19% of those sequences being non-productive. In a later analysis, previously published TCR beta repertoires from several hundred donors were re-analyzed and high-resolution HLA genotyping was added so that TCR occurrence patterns could be studied. In an earlier analysis of 550 to 700 of the donors, high-throughput TCR beta sequencing was used to judge whether each TCR beta V gene segment behaved as functional or pseudogenic. The later analysis used no new phenotypic data to find candidate immune exposures, relying instead on TCR beta sequences and their occurrence across donors.

About this clone itself: It has no known antigen specificity. No much larger clonotype is one base removed from it; base qualities were not supplied.

General findings and caveats noted by the study authors: A later genetic analysis reported fewer N-insertions in productive TCRs among donors in an Asian-associated ancestry cluster than the roughly 700-donor mean. In an earlier analysis of under 600 of the donors, most TCR beta V segments were observed in productive rearrangements about 87% or about 30% of the time, broadly matching IMGT annotations. While some public TCRs were present in many individuals, most TCR sequences turned up only very rarely across donors. In a later analysis, the rate of TCR association differed among HLA loci, with DRB1 alleles having the most associated TCRs and HLA-C alleles having the fewest. Immune exposure information for the cohort was limited to CMV serostatus. In the study, some 180 TCR beta chains were listed as associated with cytomegalovirus. In a later genetic analysis, a missense DCLRE1C variant was associated with V-gene and J-gene trimming of TCR beta chains, and the association was replicated in an independent cohort. In a later analysis, most CMV-associated TCR beta chains were found to appear HLA-restricted, with HLA associations seemingly driven largely by CMV exposure. Compared with equally common non-associated chains, HLA-associated TCR beta chains in a later analysis were more clonally expanded and had lower generation probabilities. According to the authors, the approach could potentially be generalized to other disease states and immunological phenotypes. A few of the identified cytomegalovirus-associated TCR beta chains were confirmed in vitro to be specific for cytomegalovirus antigens. Strong co-occurrence of HLA alleles, especially DR and DQ, made assigning TCR associations to individual alleles difficult. A cluster of highly shared sequence variants was judged likely to represent a technical artifact of the sequencing pipeline. Because HLA typing was unavailable for some donors at each locus, only the typed subset was used in association tests. Because counts were too low, some 17 rarely observed V segments, including chromosome 9 orphons, were excluded from the earlier analysis of fewer than 650 of the donors. The presence/absence analyses assumed that sequencing depth was roughly uniform across donors, and that assumption may not be true. A further reported finding was that TCR beta sequences accurately predicted the HLA-A and HLA-B alleles for most subjects in the first cohort. At a false discovery rate of 0.05, a later analysis linked around 15,000 TCR beta sequences to specific HLA alleles. According to a later analysis, parvovirus B19, influenza, CMV and Epstein-Barr virus appeared linked to several top co-occurrence clusters. The classifier was reported to diagnose cytomegalovirus status with high specificity and sensitivity in both the original cohort and the validation cohort. Correlated functional status among segregating V segments might reflect linkage disequilibrium, but an unknown experimental factor could not be ruled out. In this cohort, only TCR beta chains were sequenced, and detectable features were limited by the absence of alpha or paired-chain data.

The cohort comprised 670 or so healthy bone marrow donors. At the time of sampling, every cohort member was nominally healthy, though immune exposures that went unrecorded were likely present. The donor tested CMV seropositive and was one of the 289 seropositive cohort members. A peripheral blood sample was provided by each donor, and peripheral blood mononuclear cells were used for TCR beta sequencing. The Qiagen DNeasy Blood Extraction Kit was used to extract genomic DNA from the blood cell samples. The library came from the immunoSEQ multiplex PCR assay. For the multiplex PCR, a mixture combining 60 forward primers for TCR Vbeta segments and 13 reverse primers for TCR Jbeta segments was used. A multiplex PCR assay on genomic DNA amplified the CDR3 region of rearranged TCR beta genes. The amplified TCR beta libraries were sequenced on the Illumina HiSeq System as 87-base-pair reads. Concerning the study's data processing: A later analysis tallied 80 million to 95 million unique TCR beta chains across the 666 repertoires, and around 9.9 million of those chains were shared by two or more donors. Raw reads were error-corrected and collapsed into unique sequences with a nearest-neighbor algorithm that merged closely related sequences to remove PCR and sequencing errors. CDR3 sequences were aligned to IMGT reference sequences to assign V, D and J gene segments. Each retained sequence needed at least a six-nucleotide match to both a V gene segment and a J gene segment. A rearrangement was called productive if the CDR3 had no stop codons and remained in frame with V and J, and every other rearrangement was called non-productive. CDR3 was defined according to IMGT convention as the region running from the second conserved V-encoded cysteine to the conserved J-encoded phenylalanine. In an earlier analysis of roughly 610 of the donors, sequences lacking an unambiguous match to a single V gene segment were excluded. An earlier analysis of 450 to 650 of the donors called V segments functional above 56.7% productive rearrangements and segregating when the between-donor standard deviation exceeded 5%. A statistical classification framework was built for diagnosing cytomegalovirus status from the catalog of TCR beta chain sequences. A later analysis assigned V and J genes by comparing TCR nucleotide sequences with IMGT/GENE-DB human TR gene sequences. In a later analysis, CDR3 sequences and most-parsimonious VDJ recombination scenarios were assigned using the TCRdist pipeline. In a later analysis, each TCR beta chain was defined by its CDR3 amino acid sequence together with its V-gene family, and reads without a unique V-gene family were excluded. As a way to deal with suspected cross-contamination and a sequencing artifact, a later analysis dropped 450 to 700 nucleotide sequences that were highly shared and had low generation probability. In a later analysis, a clonal expansion index for each public chain was calculated from normalized within-repertoire ranks of inferred template counts. In a later analysis, generation probabilities were computed with a VDJ recombination model fitted to out-of-frame rearrangements, and the resulting probabilities were checked against IGoR. In a later analysis, hypergeometric tests were used to score TCR-TCR, TCR-HLA and TCR-CMV co-occurrence, with a repertoire-size bias correction applied to TCR pairs. To estimate false discovery rates, a later analysis permuted the HLA or CMV assignments 20 times. A later analysis grouped co-occurring TCRs with DBSCAN, adding TCRdist sequence similarity when clustering within HLA-allele-positive subsets. For co-occurrence clustering, repertoires with fewer than 30,000 or more than 120,000 public chains were excluded, along with four to six repertoires with anomalous nucleotide sharing. In its TCRdb copy, this immuneACCESS table keeps in-frame sequences only and misses some clones. Where compared with another copy, unresolved V genes explain less than half of these, and the others have no known cause. The V and J calls and clone size come from that table; D and trimming were worked out from the DNA. For this sample there are 150,000 or so clones; about 73% appear just once. Approximately 2.9% of the sample is taken by the ten largest.

The clonotype originates from a man aged 35 to 55 in good health and CMV-seropositive. The sample consisted of PBMCs.

In nucleotide form, the sequence is TGTGCCAGTAGTACTGTAGCGGGAGGGTCCTCCTGGACCCAGTACTTC. Translated, this is CASSTVAGGSSWTQYF. This receptor chain uses TRBV19 and TRBJ2-5; 11 central nucleotides agree with TRBD2. Germline trimming amounts to 4 bases on V and 7 bases on J, with 11 as the count of junction bases outside the gene matches. CDR1 and CDR2, looked up from the germline V gene (reference sequence), are LNHDA and SQIVND. Counted from cysteine to phenylalanine, this CDR3 has 16 amino acids. Just the 48-base CDR3 DNA is kept, in frame starting at base 1.